Included here is one TCR beta chain sequence, with context. Authors' analysis steps: The authors estimated nucleated cell counts from reference gene primer amplification. Assay: immunoSEQ multiplex PCR; the TCRdb copy retains only in-frame clones and omits some. The V and J calls and clone size are taken from that table; D and trimming were inferred from the DNA. The sample has just over 300,000 clones, around 91% seen once. The data were taken from a study of blood T cell repertoires in COVID-19. Losses at the gene ends were 6 bases for V and 3 bases for J; bases not matched to a gene: 11. CDR1 SGDLS and CDR2 YYNGEE come from the germline V gene. This CDR3 is 15 amino acids long.

This TCR derives from a woman aged 18-35 years with acute COVID-19. The sample was PBMCs or T cells enriched from blood (not recorded which). The rearrangement uses TRBV9 and TRBJ2-7, with 8 bases aligning to TRBD1. Here the CDR3 reads CASNLGPTGGYEQYF. The CDR3, as DNA: TGTGCCAGCAACCTCGGTCCCACAGGGGGCTACGAGCAGTACTTC.